A selection of T cell receptor beta chains follows, all from one sample in a study of blood T cell repertoires in COVID-19. Only in-frame clones appear in the TCRdb table, and some are missing; sequencing was by immunoSEQ multiplex PCR. The table shows over 150,000 clones, with about 87% occurring only once. The sample comprised peripheral blood. These receptor sequences come from a man aged 55 to 70 with COVID-19, enrolled during active disease. Each CDR3 is given with its conserved first and last residue.

V gene: TRBV10-3; J gene: TRBJ2-3; CDR3 protein: CAISKRLAGETDTQYF
V gene: TRBV4-1; J gene: TRBJ2-5; CDR3 protein: CASSQGRGETQYF
V gene: TRBV24-1; J gene: TRBJ2-6; CDR3 protein: CATSDPDSYSGANVLTF
V gene: TRBV19; J gene: TRBJ1-4; CDR3 protein: CASSRVRGGTDNEKLFF
V gene: TRBV4-1; J gene: TRBJ2-7; CDR3 protein: CASSQATTTGAYEQYF
V gene: TRBV28; J gene: TRBJ1-2; CDR3 protein: CASGGYNYGYTF
V gene: TRBV5-1; J gene: TRBJ2-1; CDR3 protein: CASSMMTGLPGNEQFF
V gene: TRBV19; J gene: TRBJ1-2; CDR3 protein: CATHRRQGSYTF
V gene: TRBV5-1; J gene: TRBJ2-3; CDR3 protein: CASSRDSEADTQYF
V gene: TRBV6-5; J gene: TRBJ2-7; CDR3 protein: CASNRGTGGYEQYF
V gene: TRBV6-5; J gene: TRBJ1-3; CDR3 protein: CASTRTGVGNTIYF
V gene: TRBV9; J gene: TRBJ1-3; CDR3 protein: CASSPRTGLAGNTIYF
V gene: TRBV6-5; J gene: TRBJ1-3; CDR3 protein: CASIPGQGGFDTIYF
V gene: TRBV7-2; J gene: TRBJ2-7; CDR3 protein: CASSSTPGQGYEQYF
V gene: TRBV11-2; J gene: TRBJ2-2; CDR3 protein: CASIPPPGIGELFF
V gene: TRBV28; J gene: TRBJ1-1; CDR3 protein: CASSLHTIRGKEAFF